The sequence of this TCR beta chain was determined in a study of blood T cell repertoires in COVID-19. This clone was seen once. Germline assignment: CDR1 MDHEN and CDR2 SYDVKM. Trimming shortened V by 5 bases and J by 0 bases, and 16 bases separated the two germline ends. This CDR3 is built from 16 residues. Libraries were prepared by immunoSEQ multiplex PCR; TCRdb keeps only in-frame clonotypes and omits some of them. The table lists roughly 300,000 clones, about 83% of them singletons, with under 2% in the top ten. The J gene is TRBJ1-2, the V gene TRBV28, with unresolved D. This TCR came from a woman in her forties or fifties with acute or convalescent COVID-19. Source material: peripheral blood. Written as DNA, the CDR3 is TGTGCCAGCAGTGTCGGAGGTACAGCCGCTAACTATGGCTACACCTTC. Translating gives CASSVGGTAANYGYTF.